The 12 T cell receptor beta chains below were found in one sample sequenced in a study of patients and donors after allogeneic stem cell transplantation. Each CDR3 protein gets one entry after TCRdb re-called the RT-PCR reads with MiXCR. This table has roughly 150,000 distinct CDR3 sequences, 24% appearing once. The sequencing sample was made of blood, either unsorted or a sorted T cell fraction (not recorded which). The receptors shown here come from a human donor who was either an allogeneic HSCT recipient or a stem cell or donor lymphocyte infusion donor (not recorded which). It is not recorded whose cells these are; they may come from a transplant donor.

The CDR3 region has the DNA TGTGCCAGCAGTCTTTATGGGACAGGGCCTAGCTCTGGAAACACCATATATTTT. Translation: CASSLYGTGPSSGNTIYF. The rearrangement links TRBV27 to TRBJ1-3; 9 bases fit TRBD1. Looked up from germline, CDR1 is MNHEY and CDR2 is SMNVEV (reference sequence). J was trimmed by 0 bases and V by 5 bases; bases with no gene match: 11. The CDR3 is 18 residues long.

The chain employs TRBV20-1 and TRBJ2-3; TRBD1 is a possible D gene (6 bases). The V end was cut by 4 bases, the J end by 0 bases, with 11 bases between. The CDR3 is made up of 14 amino acids. Germline CDR1 DFQATT, CDR2 SNEGSKA (reference sequence). CDR3 sequence reads: CSATKDSSTDTQYF. In DNA form, the CDR3 reads TGCAGTGCTACTAAGGACAGCAGCACAGATACGCAGTATTTT.

The CDR3 reads CASSAAGPYNEQFF. CDR3 nucleotides: TGTGCCAGCAGCGCCGCGGGGCCCTACAATGAGCAGTTCTTC. The genes are TRBV5-6 and TRBJ2-1; D possibly corresponds to TRBD2 (6 bases). Between the trimmed V and J ends, which lost 4 bases and 2 bases, there was a span of 10 bases. CDR3 length: 14 residues. Per germline, CDR1 SGHDT and CDR2 YYEEEE. The complete variable domain, with remaining parts taken from reference TRBV5-6 and TRBJ2-1, reads DAGVTQSPTHLIKTRGQQVTLRCSPKSGHDTVSWYQQALGQGPQFIFQYYEEEERQRGNFPDRFSGHQFPNYSSELNVNALLLGDSALYLCASSAAGPYNEQFFGPGTRLTVL.

Points on this clonotype: A much more abundant neighbour one base away suggests this may be a read error. The chain recombines TRBV5-1 with TRBJ2-1; D unclear. The CDR3 has 12 amino acids. Germline CDR1 reads SGHRS; CDR2 reads YFSETQ. CDR3 bases: TGCGCCAGCAGCTTGAAGTACAATCAGCAGTTCTTC. Encoded protein: CASSLKYNQQFF.

V and J are TRBV3-1 and TRBJ2-7; D is ambiguous. The CDR3 extends over 15 amino acids. V was cut by 1 base and J by 3 bases, with 13 bases left in between. CDR1 and CDR2 (germline): LGHDT, YNNKEL (reference sequence). CDR3 DNA: TGTGCCAGCAGCCAAGTACCTAGTTCCGACTACGAGCAGTACTTC. Its protein is CASSQVPSSDYEQYF.

V is TRBV5-1 and J is TRBJ2-6; 11 bases are a match to TRBD1. V gave up 4 bases and J gave up 3 bases; unmatched junction bases: 3. Looked up from germline, CDR1 is SGHRS and CDR2 is YFSETQ. The CDR3 is 16 amino acids. The CDR3 nucleotides read TGCGCCAGCAGCGGGACAGGGGGGAATGGGGCCAACGTCCTGACTTTC. It yields the protein CASSGTGGNGANVLTF.

V and J are TRBV20-1 and TRBJ2-3, with a possible D match to TRBD2 (5 bases). The V gene's germline CDR1 is DFQATT and CDR2 SNEGSKA (reference sequence). Deletions cut 6 bases from V and 6 bases from J, with 22 bases between. CDR3 length: 15 residues. The CDR3, as DNA: TGCAGTGCGAGGGCACCTAGCCCTCCGTCGGATACGCAGTATTTT. It yields the protein CSARAPSPPSDTQYF.

The chain links TRBV29-1 to TRBJ1-1; 9 positions agree with TRBD1. CDR1 and CDR2 from the germline V gene are SQVTM and ANQGSEA. V lost 8 bases, J lost 9 bases, and 19 bases stayed unmatched. This CDR3 comprises 15 residues. CDR3 nucleotides: TGCAGCACCTCTCCGACCCGGACAGGGGCGATACAAGCTTTCTTT. Protein product: CSTSPTRTGAIQAFF. The whole variable domain, remainder taken from reference TRBV29-1 and TRBJ1-1, is SAVISQKPSRDICQRGTSLTIQCQVDSQVTMMFWYRQQPGQSLTLIATANQGSEATYESGFVIDKFPISRPNLTFSTLTVSNMSPEDSSIYLCSTSPTRTGAIQAFFGQGTRLTVV.

This clonotype was detected many times. The rearrangement uses TRBV5-1 and TRBJ1-2; D is unresolved. CDR3 length: 15 amino acids. Germline CDR1 SGHRS, CDR2 YFSETQ. Trimming cost V 4 bases and J 6 bases, with 19 bases left between them. CDR3: CASSVGNLGVDGYTF. CDR3 sequence (DNA): TGCGCCAGCAGCGTTGGAAACCTCGGGGTAGATGGCTACACCTTC.

The chain recombines TRBV20-1 with TRBJ2-7; D remains ambiguous. Deletions cut 0 bases from V and 3 bases from J, with 12 bases between. Looked up from germline, CDR1 is DFQATT and CDR2 is SNEGSKA (reference sequence). The CDR3 is 14 amino acids. The CDR3 here is CSARDRGKGYEQYF. The CDR3 DNA reads TGCAGTGCTAGAGATCGCGGAAAAGGCTACGAGCAGTACTTC.

The V gene is TRBV27, the J gene TRBJ2-3; tentatively, D is TRBD2 (7 bases). Trimming stripped 5 bases from V and 4 bases from J, with 19 bases between. There are 16 residues in the CDR3. Germline CDR1 reads MNHEY; CDR2 reads SMNVEV (reference sequence). Here the CDR3 DNA reads TGTGCCAGCAGTAGCCCTGGGGGGGGCCCCCCAGATACGCAGTATTTT. Translated: CASSSPGGGPPDTQYF.

This chain joins TRBV2 and TRBJ2-2, with D unclear. The CDR3 runs to 17 residues. Trimming cost V 6 bases and J 0 bases, with 17 bases left between them. CDR1 is SNHLY and CDR2 is FYNNEI in the germline V gene. In DNA, the CDR3 is TGTGCCAGCAGCCTCCGGATGATCAAATCGAACACCGGGGAGCTGTTTTTT. It encodes CASSLRMIKSNTGELFF.